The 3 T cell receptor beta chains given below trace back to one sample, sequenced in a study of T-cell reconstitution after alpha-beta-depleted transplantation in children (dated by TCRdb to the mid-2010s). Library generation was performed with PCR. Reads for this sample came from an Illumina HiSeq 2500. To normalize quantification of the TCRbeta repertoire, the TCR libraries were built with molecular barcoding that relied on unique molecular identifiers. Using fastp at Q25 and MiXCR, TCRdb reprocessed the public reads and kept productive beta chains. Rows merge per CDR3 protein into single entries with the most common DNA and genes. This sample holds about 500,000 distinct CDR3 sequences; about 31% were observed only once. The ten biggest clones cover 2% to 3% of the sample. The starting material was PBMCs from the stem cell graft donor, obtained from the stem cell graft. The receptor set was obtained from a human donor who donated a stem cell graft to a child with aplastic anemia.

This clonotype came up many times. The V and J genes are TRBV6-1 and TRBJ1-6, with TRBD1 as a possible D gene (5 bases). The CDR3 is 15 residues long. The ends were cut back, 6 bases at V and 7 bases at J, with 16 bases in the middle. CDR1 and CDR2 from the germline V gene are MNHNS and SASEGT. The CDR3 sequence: CASRAPSGDNSPLHF. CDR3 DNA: TGTGCCAGCAGGGCTCCCTCTGGGGACAATTCACCCCTCCACTTT.

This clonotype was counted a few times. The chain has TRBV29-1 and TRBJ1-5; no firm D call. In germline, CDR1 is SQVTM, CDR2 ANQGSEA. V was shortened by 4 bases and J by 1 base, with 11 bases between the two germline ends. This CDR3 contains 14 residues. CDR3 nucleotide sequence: TGCAGCGTTGTAGTCGGCGGCAGCAATCAGCCCCAGCATTTT. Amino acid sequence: CSVVVGGSNQPQHF.

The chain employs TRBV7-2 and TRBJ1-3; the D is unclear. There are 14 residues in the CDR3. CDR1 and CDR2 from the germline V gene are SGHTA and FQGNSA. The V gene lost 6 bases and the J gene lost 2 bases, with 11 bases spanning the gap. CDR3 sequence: CASRPQITGNTIYF. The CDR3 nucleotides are TGTGCCAGCAGGCCTCAGATAACTGGAAACACCATATATTTT.